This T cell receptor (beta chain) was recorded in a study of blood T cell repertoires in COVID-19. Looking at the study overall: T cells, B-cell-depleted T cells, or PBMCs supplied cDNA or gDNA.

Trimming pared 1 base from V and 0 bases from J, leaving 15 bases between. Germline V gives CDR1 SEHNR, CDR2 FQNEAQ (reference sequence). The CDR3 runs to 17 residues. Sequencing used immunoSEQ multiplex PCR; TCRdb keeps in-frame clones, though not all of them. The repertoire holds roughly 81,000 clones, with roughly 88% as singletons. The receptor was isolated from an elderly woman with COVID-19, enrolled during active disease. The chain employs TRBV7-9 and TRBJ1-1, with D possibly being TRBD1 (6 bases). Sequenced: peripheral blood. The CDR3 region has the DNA TGTGCCAGCAGCTTAGGATTGGCCAGGGGCGTGAACACTGAAGCTTTCTTT. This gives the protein CASSLGLARGVNTEAFF.